This TCR beta chain was recovered during a study of blood T cells in healthy people across ages. This clonotype was counted between two and nine times. Germline V CDR1 and CDR2: MNHEY, SVGEGT. The CDR3 is made up of 14 amino acids. Together with a sample-barcoded 5' primer, a J-beta primer mix was included in a second PCR lasting roughly 6 to 12 cycles. TCRdb re-called the 5' RACE reads with MiXCR, one entry per CDR3 protein. The sample contains more than 800,000 distinct CDR3 sequences, 25% to 35% of which appear only once. Sequenced: blood. The receptor was derived from a woman of 80 years or more in good health. The rearrangement uses TRBV6-2 or TRBV6-3 and TRBJ2-1, with a tentative D call TRBD1 (5 bases). The DNA end favors TRBJ2-7, so the J call may be wrong. This chain's CDR3 is CASSFDSSYNEQYF. The CDR3 bases are TGTGCCAGCAGTTTCGACAGCTCCTACAATGAGCAGTACTTC.